This T cell receptor beta chain was sequenced during a study of shared clonotypes between healthy human individuals. General study results and limits: Around 5% of naive CD4 clonotypes were common to several donors. Among donors, the sharing of clonotypes was expected to be influenced by sequencing depth.

Germline assignment: CDR1 SEHNR and CDR2 FQNEAQ (reference sequence). Trimming cost V 5 bases and J 9 bases; bases outside gene matches: 17. This CDR3 is 17 amino acids long. The protocol was immunoSEQ multiplex PCR, while the TCRdb copy is restricted to in-frame clones and leaves out a portion. Of 550,000 to 750,000 clones listed, 92% are singletons. As for this clone: Antigen unknown.

Cells designated naive CD8 were CD45RO-negative and were positively selected for CCR7, with terminally differentiated effector memory CD45RA+ cells excluded. The sequence came from a young man in good health. The chain is built from TRBV7-9 and TRBJ2-1; TRBD2 agrees at 9 bases. The sequenced sample consisted of naive CD8+ T cells sorted from blood. The CDR3 spells CASSHPGGVAGDLEQFF. Written as DNA, the CDR3 is TGTGCCAGCAGCCACCCGGGGGGGGTAGCGGGAGATCTTGAGCAGTTCTTC.